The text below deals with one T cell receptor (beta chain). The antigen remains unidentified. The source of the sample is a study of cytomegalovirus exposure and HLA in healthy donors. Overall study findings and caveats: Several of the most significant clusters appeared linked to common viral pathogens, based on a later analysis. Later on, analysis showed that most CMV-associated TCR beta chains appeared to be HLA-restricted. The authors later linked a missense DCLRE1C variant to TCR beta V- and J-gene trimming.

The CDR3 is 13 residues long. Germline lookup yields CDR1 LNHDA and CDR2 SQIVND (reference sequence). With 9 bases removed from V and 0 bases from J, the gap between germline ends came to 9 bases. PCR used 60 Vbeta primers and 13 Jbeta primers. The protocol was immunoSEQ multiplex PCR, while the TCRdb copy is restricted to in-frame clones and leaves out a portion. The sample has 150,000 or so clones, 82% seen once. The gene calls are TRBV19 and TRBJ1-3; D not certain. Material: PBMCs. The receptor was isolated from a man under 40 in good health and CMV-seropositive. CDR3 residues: CASTVTSGNTIYF. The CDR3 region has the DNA TGTGCCAGCACTGTAACCTCTGGAAACACCATATATTTT.